A single sample is the source of the 10 T cell receptor beta chains below, sequenced in a study of blood T cell repertoires in COVID-19. Using immunoSEQ multiplex PCR, the repertoire was profiled, and TCRdb retains in-frame clones only, with some absent. The table includes approximately 250,000 clones, 65% to 90% detected once. Sequencing used PBMCs or T cells enriched from blood (not recorded which). The receptors were gathered from a woman in her fifties or sixties with acute COVID-19.

The V and J genes are TRBV2 and TRBJ1-6; TRBD1 matches at 8 bases. Germline V gene lookup returns CDR1 SNHLY and CDR2 FYNNEI. With V trimmed by 3 bases and J by 9 bases, 4 bases remained unmatched. This CDR3 is 14 amino acids long. The CDR3 is CASSDYRGGSPLHF. For the CDR3, the DNA is TGTGCCAGCAGTGACTACAGGGGGGGTTCACCCCTCCACTTT.

The gene calls are TRBV11-3 and TRBJ1-2; unclear D gene. V was cut by 7 bases and J by 5 bases, with 17 bases left in between. This CDR3 comprises 14 residues. CDR1 is SGHNT and CDR2 is YENEEA in the germline V gene. The CDR3 DNA is TGTGCCAGCACCTGGGGTGGCGGGGAATATGGCTACACCTTC. As protein: CASTWGGGEYGYTF.

This clone turned up a few times. This sequence joins TRBV5-5 and TRBJ1-2, with a weak D call TRBD1 (5 bases). Germline-derived CDR1 and CDR2 are SGHKS and YYEKEE (reference sequence). There are 12 residues in the CDR3. Trimming removed 0 bases from V and 7 bases from J, with 7 bases in between. CDR3 residues: CASSLDQGGYTF. CDR3 nucleotide sequence: TGTGCCAGCAGCTTGGATCAGGGTGGCTACACCTTC.

This clone has only one observation. V and J are TRBV3-1 (or the pseudogene TRBV3-2) and TRBJ1-2; 8 positions agree with TRBD1. After removal of 4 bases from V and 3 bases from J, the junction contained 7 bases not matched to a gene. In germline, CDR1 is LGHDT, CDR2 YNNKEL (reference sequence). This CDR3 is 15 amino acids long. This CDR3 is CASSLHQDRDYGYTF. The CDR3 nucleotides read TGTGCCAGCAGCCTCCATCAGGACAGGGACTATGGCTACACCTTC.

The chain links TRBV5-1 to TRBJ2-6, with 10 bases identical to TRBD1. V lost 4 bases, J lost 1 base, and 5 bases stayed unmatched. The CDR3 sequence is 17 residues long. The germline CDR1 and CDR2 sequences are SGHRS and YFSETQ. The chain's CDR3 is CASSLGTGASGANVLTF. As DNA, the CDR3 is TGCGCCAGCAGCCTCGGGACAGGGGCGTCTGGGGCCAACGTCCTGACTTTC.

This clone has more than one count but fewer than ten. This chain connects TRBV30 to TRBJ1-5; D is unclear. The CDR3 extends over 13 amino acids. Germline CDR1 GTSNPN, CDR2 SVGIG (reference sequence). Trimming shortened V by 7 bases and J by 9 bases, and 19 bases separated the two germline ends. The chain's CDR3 is CAFQEPGRGPQHF. The DNA of the CDR3 is TGTGCCTTCCAGGAGCCCGGGAGAGGGCCCCAGCATTTT. Combining the CDR3 with reference TRBV30 and TRBJ1-5 gives the whole variable domain SQTIHQWPATLVQPVGSPLSLECTVEGTSNPNLYWYRQAAGRGLQLLFYSVGIGQISSEVPQNLSASRPQDRQFILSSKKLLLSDSGFYLCAFQEPGRGPQHFGDGTRLSIL.

The rearrangement joins TRBV6-5 to TRBJ1-2, with D perhaps TRBD1 (5 bases). Deletions cut 1 base from V and 4 bases from J, with 13 bases between. From germline, CDR1 is MNHEY and CDR2 SVGAGI. The CDR3 has 15 amino acids. The CDR3 DNA reads TGTGCCAGCAGTTACTGGGGGGACCGGGGCTATGGCTACACCTTC. It codes for CASSYWGDRGYGYTF.

This clone was recorded only once. The chain links TRBV2 to TRBJ1-2; TRBD1 matches 8 bases. V lost 7 bases and J lost 2; bases outside the gene matches: 6. Germline CDR1 is SNHLY and CDR2 is FYNNEI. CDR3 length: 14 amino acids. This CDR3 reads CASNQGQANYGYTF. The CDR3 DNA sequence: TGTGCCAGCAACCAGGGACAGGCGAACTATGGCTACACCTTC.

The chain links TRBV19 to TRBJ1-1; possible D gene TRBD1, 5 bases. This CDR3 region has 15 residues. CDR1 LNHDA and CDR2 SQIVND come from the germline V gene (reference sequence). Trimming removed 4 bases at V and 0 bases at J, with 12 bases between. The DNA of the CDR3 is TGTGCCAGTAGTACTCAGACAGTAATGAACACTGAAGCTTTCTTT. This translates into CASSTQTVMNTEAFF.

The chain is built from TRBV5-4 and TRBJ1-4; 7 positions match TRBD1. Looked up from germline, CDR1 is SGHNT and CDR2 is YYREEE (reference sequence). V was clipped by 3 bases and J by 5 bases; unmatched bases: 4. The CDR3 is made up of 14 amino acids. CDR3 amino acids: CASSSGTENEKLFF. CDR3 sequence (DNA): TGTGCCAGCAGCTCCGGGACAGAGAATGAAAAACTGTTTTTT.